This T cell receptor (beta chain) stems from a study of cytomegalovirus exposure and HLA in healthy donors. PCR amplification relied on 60 Vbeta primers (plus 13 Jbeta primers). The method was immunoSEQ multiplex PCR; TCRdb's version includes in-frame clones alone and lacks a portion of them. Found here are around 57,000 clones; the top ten clones hold about 10%. Sequencing was performed on PBMCs. The sequence was collected from a woman between 45 and 65 years old in good health and CMV-seropositive.

The CDR3 DNA is TGTGCCAGCAGCCCCCGAGGAGGGAGCCATCACTACGAGCAGTACTTC. Translating gives CASSPRGGSHHYEQYF. The chain joins TRBV7-9 to TRBJ2-7, with D possibly TRBD2 on 6 matching bases. Between the trimmed V and J ends, which lost 5 bases and 3 bases, there was a span of 20 bases. Looked up from germline, CDR1 is SEHNR and CDR2 is FQNEAQ (reference sequence). The CDR3 contains 16 residues.